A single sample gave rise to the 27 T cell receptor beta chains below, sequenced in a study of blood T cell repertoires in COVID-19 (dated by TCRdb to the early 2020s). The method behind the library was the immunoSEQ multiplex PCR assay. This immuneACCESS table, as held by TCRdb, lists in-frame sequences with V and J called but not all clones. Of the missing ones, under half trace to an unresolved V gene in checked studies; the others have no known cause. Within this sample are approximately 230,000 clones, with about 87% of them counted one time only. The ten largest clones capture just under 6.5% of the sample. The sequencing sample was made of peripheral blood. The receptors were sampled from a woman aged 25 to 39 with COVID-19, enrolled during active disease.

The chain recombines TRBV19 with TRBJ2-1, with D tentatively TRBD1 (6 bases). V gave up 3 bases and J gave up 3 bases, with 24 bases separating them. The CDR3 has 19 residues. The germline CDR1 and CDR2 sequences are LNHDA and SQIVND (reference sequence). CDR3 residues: CASSIIAPRFRGSYNEQFF. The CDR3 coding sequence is TGTGCCAGTAGTATTATCGCCCCCCGATTCAGGGGCAGCTACAATGAGCAGTTCTTC.

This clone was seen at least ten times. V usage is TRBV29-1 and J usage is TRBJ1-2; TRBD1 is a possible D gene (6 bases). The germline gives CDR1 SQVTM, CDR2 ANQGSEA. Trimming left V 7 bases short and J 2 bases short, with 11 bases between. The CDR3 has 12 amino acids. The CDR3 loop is CSAQDRNYGYTF. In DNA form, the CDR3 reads TGCAGCGCCCAGGACAGAAACTATGGCTACACCTTC.

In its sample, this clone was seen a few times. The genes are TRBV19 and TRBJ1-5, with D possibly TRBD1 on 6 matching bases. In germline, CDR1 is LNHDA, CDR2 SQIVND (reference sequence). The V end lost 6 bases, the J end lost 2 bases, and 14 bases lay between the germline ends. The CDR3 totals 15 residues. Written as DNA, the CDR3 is TGTGCCAGTAGGCCGGACAGAAGGGGCAATCAGCCCCAGCATTTT. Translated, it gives CASRPDRRGNQPQHF.

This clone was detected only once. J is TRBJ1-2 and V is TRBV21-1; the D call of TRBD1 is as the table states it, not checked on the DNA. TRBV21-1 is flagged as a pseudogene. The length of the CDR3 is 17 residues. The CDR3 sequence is CASSNNRDRRPQGGYTF. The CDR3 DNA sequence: TGTGCCAGCAGCAACAACCGGGACAGAAGGCCCCAAGGTGGCTACACCTTC.

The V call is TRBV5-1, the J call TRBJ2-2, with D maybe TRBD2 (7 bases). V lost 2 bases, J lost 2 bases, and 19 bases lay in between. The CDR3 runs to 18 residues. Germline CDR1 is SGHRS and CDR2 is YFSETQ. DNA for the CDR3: TGCGCCAGCAGCTTTCCTGACTATGCGGGGGCTAACACCGGGGAGCTGTTTTTT. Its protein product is CASSFPDYAGANTGELFF.

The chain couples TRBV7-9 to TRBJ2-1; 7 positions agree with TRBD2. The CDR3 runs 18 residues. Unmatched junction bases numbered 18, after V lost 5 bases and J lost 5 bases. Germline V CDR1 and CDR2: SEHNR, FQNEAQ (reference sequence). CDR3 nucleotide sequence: TGTGCCAGCAGCCCAGGGTCCTACGGACGGGGGGTAAACAATGAGCAGTTCTTC. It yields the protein CASSPGSYGRGVNNEQFF.

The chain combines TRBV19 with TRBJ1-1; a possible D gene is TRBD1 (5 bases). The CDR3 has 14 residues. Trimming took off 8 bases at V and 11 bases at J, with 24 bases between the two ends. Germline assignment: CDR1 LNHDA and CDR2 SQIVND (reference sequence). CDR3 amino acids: CASLRSGNRYRAFF. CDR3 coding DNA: TGTGCCAGTCTACGATCAGGGAATCGTTATCGCGCTTTCTTT.

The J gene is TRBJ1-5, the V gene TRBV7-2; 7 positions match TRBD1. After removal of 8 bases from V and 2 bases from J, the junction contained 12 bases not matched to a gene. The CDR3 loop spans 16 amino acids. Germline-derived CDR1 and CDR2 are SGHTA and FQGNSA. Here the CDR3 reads CASRLGRTGRNQPQHF. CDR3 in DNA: TGTGCCAGCCGGTTAGGGAGGACAGGCCGCAATCAGCCCCAGCATTTT.

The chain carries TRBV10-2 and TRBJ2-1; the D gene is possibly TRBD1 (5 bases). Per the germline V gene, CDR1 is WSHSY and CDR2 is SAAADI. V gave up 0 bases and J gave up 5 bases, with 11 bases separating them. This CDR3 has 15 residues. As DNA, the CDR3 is TGCGCCAGCAGTGAGTCGGGCAGGGAAAACAATGAGCAGTTCTTC. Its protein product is CASSESGRENNEQFF.

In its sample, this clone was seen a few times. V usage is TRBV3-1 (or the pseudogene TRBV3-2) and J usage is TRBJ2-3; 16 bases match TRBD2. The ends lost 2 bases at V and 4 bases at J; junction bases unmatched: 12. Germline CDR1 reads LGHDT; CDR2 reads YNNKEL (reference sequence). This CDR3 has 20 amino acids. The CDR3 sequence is CASSQRGLAGGPPSADTQYF. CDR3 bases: TGTGCCAGCAGCCAAAGGGGACTAGCGGGGGGGCCCCCAAGTGCAGATACGCAGTATTTT.

In DNA, the CDR3 is TGCAGTGCTAGTGAGTCAGGGCAAGAGACCCAGTACTTC. Protein: CSASESGQETQYF. The V gene is TRBV20-1, the J gene TRBJ2-5, with D perhaps matching TRBD1 (5 bases). There are 13 residues in the CDR3. V dropped 3 bases and J dropped 2 bases, with 10 bases sitting between them. CDR1 and CDR2 (germline): DFQATT, SNEGSKA (reference sequence).

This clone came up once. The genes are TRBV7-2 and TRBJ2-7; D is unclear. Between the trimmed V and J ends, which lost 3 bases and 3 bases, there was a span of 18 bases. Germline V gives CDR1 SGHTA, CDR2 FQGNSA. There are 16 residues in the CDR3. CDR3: CASSFPPGHRYYEQYF. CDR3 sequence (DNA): TGTGCCAGCAGCTTCCCCCCTGGGCATCGGTACTACGAGCAGTACTTC.

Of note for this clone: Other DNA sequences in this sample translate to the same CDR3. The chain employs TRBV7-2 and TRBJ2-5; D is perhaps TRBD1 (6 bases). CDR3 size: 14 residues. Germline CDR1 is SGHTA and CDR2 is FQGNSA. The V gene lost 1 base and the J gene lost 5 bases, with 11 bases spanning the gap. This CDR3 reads CASSLGGGGETQYF. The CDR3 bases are TGTGCCAGCAGCTTAGGAGGGGGTGGTGAGACCCAGTACTTC.

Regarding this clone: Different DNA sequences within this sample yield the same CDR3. The CDR3 here is CASSPGQGGETQYF. The CDR3 nucleotides read TGCGCCAGCAGCCCGGGACAGGGTGGAGAGACCCAGTACTTC. The rearrangement links TRBV4-3 to TRBJ2-5; 9 bases are shared with TRBD1. Germline values: CDR1 LGHNA, CDR2 YSLEER. V trimming: 4 bases; J trimming: 4 bases; junction bases outside the gene matches: 4. CDR3 length: 14 amino acids.

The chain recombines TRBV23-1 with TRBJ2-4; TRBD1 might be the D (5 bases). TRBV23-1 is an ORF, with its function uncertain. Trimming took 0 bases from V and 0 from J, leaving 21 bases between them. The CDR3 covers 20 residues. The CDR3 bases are TGCGCCAGCAGTCAATCCCTTTGGACGACGTTGACAGAAGCCAAAAACATTCAGTACTTC. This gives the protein CASSQSLWTTLTEAKNIQYF.

The CDR3 region is CASSQITSDRTDTQYF. Written as DNA, the CDR3 is TGTGCCAGCAGCCAAATTACTAGCGACCGCACAGATACGCAGTATTTT. The V call is TRBV3-1 (or the pseudogene TRBV3-2), the J call TRBJ2-3, with TRBD2 matching 7 bases. The CDR3 runs 16 residues. In germline, CDR1 is LGHDT, CDR2 YNNKEL (reference sequence). With V trimmed by 2 bases and J by 1 base, 6 bases remained unmatched.

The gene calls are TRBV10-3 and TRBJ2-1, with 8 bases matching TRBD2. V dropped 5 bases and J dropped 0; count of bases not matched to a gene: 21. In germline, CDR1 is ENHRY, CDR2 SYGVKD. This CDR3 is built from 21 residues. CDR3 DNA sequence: TGTGCCATCAGTCCCTCTCACGGGCGGGGGGAAAGGGGGAGCTCCTACAATGAGCAGTTCTTC. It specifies CAISPSHGRGERGSSYNEQFF.

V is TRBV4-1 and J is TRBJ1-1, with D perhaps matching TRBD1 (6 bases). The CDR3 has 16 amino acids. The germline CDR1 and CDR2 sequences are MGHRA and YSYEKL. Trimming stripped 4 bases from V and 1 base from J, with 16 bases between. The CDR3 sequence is CASSLTGSGPNTEAFF. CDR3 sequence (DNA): TGCGCCAGCAGCCTAACAGGGTCTGGGCCGAACACTGAAGCTTTCTTT.

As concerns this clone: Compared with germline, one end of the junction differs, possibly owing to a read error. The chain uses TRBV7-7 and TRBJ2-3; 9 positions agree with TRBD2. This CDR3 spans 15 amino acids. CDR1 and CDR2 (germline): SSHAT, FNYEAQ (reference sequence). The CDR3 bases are TGTGCTAGCAGCCCCGGACTAGCGAGTCCGGATACGCAGTATTTT. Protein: CASSPGLASPDTQYF.

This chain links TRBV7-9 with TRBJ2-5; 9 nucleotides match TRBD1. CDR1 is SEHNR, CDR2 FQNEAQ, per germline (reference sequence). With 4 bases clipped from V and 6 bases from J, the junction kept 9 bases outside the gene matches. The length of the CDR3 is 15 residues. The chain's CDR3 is CASSSPSGQGQTQYF. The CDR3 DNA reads TGTGCCAGCAGCTCACCTTCTGGACAGGGGCAGACCCAGTACTTC.

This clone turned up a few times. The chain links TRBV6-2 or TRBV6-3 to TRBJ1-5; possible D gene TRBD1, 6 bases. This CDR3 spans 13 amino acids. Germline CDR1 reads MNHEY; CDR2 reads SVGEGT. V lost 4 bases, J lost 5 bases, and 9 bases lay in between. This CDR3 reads CASSFPGDQPQHF. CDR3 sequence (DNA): TGTGCCAGCAGTTTCCCAGGGGATCAGCCCCAGCATTTT.

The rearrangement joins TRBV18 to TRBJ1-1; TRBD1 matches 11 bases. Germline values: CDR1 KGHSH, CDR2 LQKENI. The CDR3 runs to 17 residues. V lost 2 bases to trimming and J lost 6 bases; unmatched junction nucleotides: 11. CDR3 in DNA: TGTGCCAGCTCACCAGAAGGACAGGGGGCAGGTGACGCTGAAGCTTTCTTT. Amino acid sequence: CASSPEGQGAGDAEAFF.

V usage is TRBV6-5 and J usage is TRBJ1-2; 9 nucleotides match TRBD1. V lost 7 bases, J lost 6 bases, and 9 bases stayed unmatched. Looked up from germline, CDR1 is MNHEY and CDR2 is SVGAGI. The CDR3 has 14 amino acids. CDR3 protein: CASTYGQGRNGYTF. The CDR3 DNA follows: TGTGCCAGCACCTACGGACAGGGGCGCAATGGCTACACCTTC.

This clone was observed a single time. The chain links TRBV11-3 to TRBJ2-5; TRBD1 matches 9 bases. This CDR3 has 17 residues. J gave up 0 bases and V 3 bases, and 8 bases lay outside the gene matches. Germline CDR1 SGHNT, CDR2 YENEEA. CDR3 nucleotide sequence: TGTGCCAGCAGCTTGGGGACAGGGTATTTGCACCAAGAGACCCAGTACTTC. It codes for CASSLGTGYLHQETQYF.

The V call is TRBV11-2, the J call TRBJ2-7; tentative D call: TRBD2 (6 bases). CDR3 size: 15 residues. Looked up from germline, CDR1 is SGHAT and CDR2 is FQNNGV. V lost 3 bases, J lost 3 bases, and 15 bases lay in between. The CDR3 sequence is CASSFLAEHYYEQYV. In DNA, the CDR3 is TGTGCCAGCAGCTTCTTAGCGGAGCACTACTACGAGCAGTACGTC.

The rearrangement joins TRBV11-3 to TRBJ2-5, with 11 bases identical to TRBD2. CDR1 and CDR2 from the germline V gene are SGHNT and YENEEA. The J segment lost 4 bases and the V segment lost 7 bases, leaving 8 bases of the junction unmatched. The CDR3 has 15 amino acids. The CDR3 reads CASTQIGTSGETQYF. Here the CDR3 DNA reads TGTGCCAGCACCCAGATCGGGACTAGCGGAGAGACCCAGTACTTC.

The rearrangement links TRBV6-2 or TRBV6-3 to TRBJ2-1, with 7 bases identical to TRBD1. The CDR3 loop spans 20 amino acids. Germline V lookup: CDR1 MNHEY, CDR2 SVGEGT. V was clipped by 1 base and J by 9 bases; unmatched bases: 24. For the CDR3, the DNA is TGTGCCAGCAGTTACTTCAACTCGGGACAGAGGTACGTTGGCCTTGGTGAGCAGTTCTTC. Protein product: CASSYFNSGQRYVGLGEQFF.